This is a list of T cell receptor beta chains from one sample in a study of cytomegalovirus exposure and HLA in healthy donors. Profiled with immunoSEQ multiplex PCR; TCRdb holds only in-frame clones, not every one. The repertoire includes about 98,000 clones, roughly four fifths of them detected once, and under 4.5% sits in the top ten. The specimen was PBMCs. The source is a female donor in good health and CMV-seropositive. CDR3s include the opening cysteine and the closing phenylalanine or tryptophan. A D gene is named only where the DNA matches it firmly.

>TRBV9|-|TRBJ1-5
CASSPRTDQPQHF
TGTGCCAGCAGCCCACGGACAGATCAGCCCCAGCATTTT
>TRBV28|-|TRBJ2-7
CASSSAFKEAEQYF
TGTGCCAGCAGTTCGGCGTTCAAAGAGGCCGAGCAGTACTTC
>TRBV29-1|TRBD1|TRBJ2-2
CSVEDPMTGGGEAGELFF
TGCAGCGTTGAAGACCCTATGACAGGGGGAGGGGAAGCCGGGGAGCTGTTTTTT
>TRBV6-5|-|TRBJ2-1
CASSSLAGRAYNEQFF
TGTGCCAGCAGTTCCCTCGCGGGGCGGGCGTACAATGAGCAGTTCTTC
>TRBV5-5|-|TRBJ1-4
CASSYGTNEKLFF
TGTGCCAGCAGCTACGGGACTAATGAAAAACTGTTTTTT
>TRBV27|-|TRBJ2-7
CASSDGGTSYEQYF
TGTGCCAGCAGTGACGGGGGTACCTCCTACGAGCAGTACTTC
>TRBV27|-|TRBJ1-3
CASSTGGGSGNTIYF
TGTGCCAGCAGCACGGGGGGGGGATCGGGAAACACCATATATTTT
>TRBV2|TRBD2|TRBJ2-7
CASRGTSGAYEQYF
TGTGCCAGCCGGGGGACTAGCGGGGCCTACGAGCAGTACTTC
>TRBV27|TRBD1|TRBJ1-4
CASSSRTRALRGQGNEKLFF
TGTGCCAGCAGTTCCAGAACTCGAGCGTTGAGGGGACAGGGTAATGAAAAACTGTTTTTT
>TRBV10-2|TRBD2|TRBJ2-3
CASRLPTAGGSTDTQYF
TGCGCCAGCCGACTTCCGACGGCGGGGGGTAGCACAGATACGCAGTATTTT
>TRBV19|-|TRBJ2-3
CASSILPGVADTQYF
TGTGCCAGTAGTATTCTTCCGGGAGTAGCAGATACGCAGTATTTT
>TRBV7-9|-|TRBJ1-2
CASSLGPGNNYGYTF
TGTGCCAGCAGCTTAGGCCCAGGGAATAACTATGGCTACACCTTC
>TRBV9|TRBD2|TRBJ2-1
CASSPSPAGGRQFF
TGTGCCAGCAGCCCAAGCCCAGCGGGAGGACGACAGTTCTTC
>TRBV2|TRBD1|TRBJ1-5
CASSENGGTGRGQGSNQPQHF
TGTGCCAGCAGTGAAAATGGTGGGACAGGTCGGGGTCAGGGGAGCAATCAGCCCCAGCATTTT
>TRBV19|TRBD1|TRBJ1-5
CASSGQGGNQPQHF
TGTGCCAGTAGCGGACAGGGTGGTAATCAGCCCCAGCATTTT
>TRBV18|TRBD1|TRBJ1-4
CASSRDRGDEKLFF
TGTGCCAGCTCCCGGGACAGGGGGGATGAAAAACTGTTTTTT
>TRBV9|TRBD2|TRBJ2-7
CASSVVAGFDEQYF
TGTGCCAGCAGCGTAGTAGCGGGGTTCGACGAGCAGTACTTC
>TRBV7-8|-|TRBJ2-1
CASSSRGANEQFF
TGTGCCAGCAGCTCCCGCGGGGCCAATGAGCAGTTCTTC
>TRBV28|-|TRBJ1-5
CASSPAAGINQPQHF
TGTGCCAGCAGTCCCGCGGCAGGGATCAATCAGCCCCAGCATTTT
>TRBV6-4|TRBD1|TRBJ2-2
CATGTGSNTGELFF
TGTGCCACCGGGACAGGAAGCAACACCGGGGAGCTGTTTTTT
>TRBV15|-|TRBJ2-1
CATSFGDSDEQFF
TGTGCCACCAGCTTCGGTGACTCCGATGAGCAGTTCTTC
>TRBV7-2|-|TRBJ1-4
CASSLLGGVTNEKLFF
TGTGCCAGCAGCTTATTAGGGGGGGTTACTAATGAAAAACTGTTTTTT